This TCR beta chain was observed in a study of blood T cell repertoires in COVID-19. Study processing details: Estimation of nucleated cell counts was performed using reference gene primer amplification. Here immunoSEQ multiplex PCR was the method, and the copy in TCRdb shows in-frame clones only, minus some. The DNA was the basis for D and trimming; V, J and clone size are from that table. The sample holds about 190,000 clones, around 88% seen once. Trimming removed 6 bases from V and 3 bases from J; junction bases left unmatched: 7. Looked up from germline, CDR1 is ENHRY and CDR2 is SYGVKD. This CDR3 region has 15 residues.

The origin of this receptor is a woman in her thirties with acute or convalescent COVID-19. Sequenced material: peripheral blood. The chain is built from TRBV10-3 and TRBJ1-5, with 8 nucleotides matching TRBD1. The CDR3 protein is CAISGDRIDNQPQHF. Written as DNA, the CDR3 is TGTGCCATCAGCGGGGACAGGATCGACAATCAGCCCCAGCATTTT.